This T cell receptor beta chain was retrieved from a study of Ad26.COV2.S vaccination and SARS-CoV-2 variants. Study as a whole: Participant was drawn from the COV1001 Ad26.COV2.S trial arm. Donor got 5x10^10 or 1x10^11 viral particles of Ad26.COV2.S.

V was pared by 7 bases and J by 0 bases, with 10 bases between. The CDR3 sequence is 13 residues long. CDR1 is LNHNV and CDR2 is YYDKDF in the germline V gene (reference sequence). As for treatment: around 19 received Ad26.COV2.S at low or high dose, single or two shots; roughly five received placebo; per-sample allocation not given. Specimen acquisition occurred on day 63 following the initial vaccine or placebo injection. Study conclusions and caveats: Higher spike-specific TCR breadth was found in vaccine recipients than in placebo recipients. Once vaccination had occurred, spike-specific CD8+ and CD4+ T cell responses reportedly showed substantial breadth.

A note on this clone: Its antigen is as yet unknown.

Here immunoSEQ multiplex PCR was the method, and the copy in TCRdb shows in-frame clones only, minus some. The sample records nearly 400,000 clones, about nine tenths being singletons. This sequence was found in a person between 18 and 60 years old who received the Ad26.COV2.S COVID-19 vaccine or a placebo. The J gene is TRBJ2-7, the V gene TRBV15; weak D call: TRBD1 (6 bases). The material sequenced was peripheral blood, taken in a trial of Ad26.COV2.S vaccine versus placebo. CDR3 region: CATKGENSYEQYF. The CDR3 DNA follows: TGTGCCACCAAGGGGGAAAACTCCTACGAGCAGTACTTC.